This T cell receptor (beta chain) is from a study of monozygotic twins with inflammatory bowel disease. General study points: Against healthy co-twins, IBD patients had lower TCRbeta diversity (measured by inverse Simpson).

For this clonotype: Its antigen is unknown.

After re-calling the 5' RACE reads, TCRdb lists one entry per CDR3 protein, DNA absent. Its table records approximately 150,000 distinct CDR3 sequences. Isolation of total RNA was performed on whole blood, with no prior T cell sorting. Sequencing input: blood. This sequence was found in a human donor with ulcerative colitis or Crohn's disease, or a healthy co-twin of an affected twin (not recorded which).

This chain's CDR3 is CASSPPRDGVNQPQHF. The chain joins TRBV5-5 to TRBJ1-5. Germline assignment: CDR1 SGHKS and CDR2 YYEKEE (reference sequence). The length of the CDR3 is 16 residues.